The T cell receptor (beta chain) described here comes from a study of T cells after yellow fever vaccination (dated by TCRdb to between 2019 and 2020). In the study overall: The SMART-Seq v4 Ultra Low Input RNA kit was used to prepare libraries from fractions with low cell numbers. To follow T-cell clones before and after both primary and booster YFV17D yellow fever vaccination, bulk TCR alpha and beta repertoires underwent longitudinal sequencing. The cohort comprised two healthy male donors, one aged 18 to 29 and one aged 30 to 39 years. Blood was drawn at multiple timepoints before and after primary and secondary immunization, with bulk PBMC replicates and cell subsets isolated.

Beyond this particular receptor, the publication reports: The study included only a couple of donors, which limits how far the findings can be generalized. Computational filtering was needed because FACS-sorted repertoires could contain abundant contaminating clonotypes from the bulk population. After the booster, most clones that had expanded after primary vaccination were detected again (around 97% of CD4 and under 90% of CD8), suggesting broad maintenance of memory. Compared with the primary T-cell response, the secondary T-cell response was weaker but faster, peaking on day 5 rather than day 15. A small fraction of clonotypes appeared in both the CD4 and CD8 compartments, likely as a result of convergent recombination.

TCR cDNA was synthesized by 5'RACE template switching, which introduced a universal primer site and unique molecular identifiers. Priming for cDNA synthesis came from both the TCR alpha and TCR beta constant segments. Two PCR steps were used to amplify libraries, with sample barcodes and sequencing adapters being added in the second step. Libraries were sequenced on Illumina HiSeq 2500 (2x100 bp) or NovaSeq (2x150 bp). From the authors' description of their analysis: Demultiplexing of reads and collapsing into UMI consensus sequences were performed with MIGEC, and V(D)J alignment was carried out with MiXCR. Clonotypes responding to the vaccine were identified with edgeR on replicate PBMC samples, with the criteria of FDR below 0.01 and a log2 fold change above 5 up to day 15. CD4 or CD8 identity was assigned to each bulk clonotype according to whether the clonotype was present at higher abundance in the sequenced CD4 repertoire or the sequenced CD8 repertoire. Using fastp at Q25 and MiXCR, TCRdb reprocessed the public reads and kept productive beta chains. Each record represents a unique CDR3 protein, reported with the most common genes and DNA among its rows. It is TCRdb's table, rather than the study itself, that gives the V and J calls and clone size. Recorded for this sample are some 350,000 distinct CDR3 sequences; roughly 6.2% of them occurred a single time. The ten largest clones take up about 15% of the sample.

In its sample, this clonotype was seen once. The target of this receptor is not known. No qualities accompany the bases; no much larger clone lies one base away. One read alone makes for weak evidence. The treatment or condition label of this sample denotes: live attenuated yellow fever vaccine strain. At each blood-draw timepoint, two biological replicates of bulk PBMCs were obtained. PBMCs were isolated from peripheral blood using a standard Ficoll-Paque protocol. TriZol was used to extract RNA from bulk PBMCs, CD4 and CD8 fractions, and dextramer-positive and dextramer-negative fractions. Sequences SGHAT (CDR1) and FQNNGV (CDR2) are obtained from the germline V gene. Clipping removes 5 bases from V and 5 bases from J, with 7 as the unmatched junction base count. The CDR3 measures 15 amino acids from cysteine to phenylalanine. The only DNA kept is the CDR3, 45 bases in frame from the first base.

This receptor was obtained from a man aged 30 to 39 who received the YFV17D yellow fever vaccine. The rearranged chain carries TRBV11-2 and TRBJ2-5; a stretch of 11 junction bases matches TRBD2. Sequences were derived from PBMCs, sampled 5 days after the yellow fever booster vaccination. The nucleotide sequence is TGTGCCAGCAGCCCCCCCCGGACTAGCGGGGAGACCCAGTACTTC. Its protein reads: CASSPPRTSGETQYF.